This T cell receptor beta chain was sequenced for a study of blood T cells in healthy people across ages. This clonotype was found many times. Its matching antigen is unknown. The authors ran a second PCR of roughly 6 to 12 cycles using a sample-barcoded 5' primer and a J-beta primer mix. TCRdb itself ran the 5' RACE reads through MiXCR, one entry per CDR3 protein. The table shows 1.5 million to 2 million distinct CDR3 sequences, with approximately 28% occurring only once. V shed 6 bases and J shed 11 bases, with 14 bases lying between them. CDR3 size: 13 residues. Germline V gene lookup returns CDR1 MNHNY and CDR2 SVGAGI (reference sequence). Overall study results and limits: Underestimates were what the diversity estimates from one million T cells were considered to be. Researchers report that TCR beta diversity correlated strongly with naive T cell percentage.

The specimen sequenced was blood. The chain carries TRBV6-6 and TRBJ2-6, with D possibly being TRBD1 (6 bases). This TCR was sampled from a woman in her 30s in good health. The CDR3 sequence is CASRLDSRYVLTF. The DNA of the CDR3 is TGTGCCAGCAGGCTGGACAGCCGTTACGTCCTGACTTTC.